Below, 6 T cell receptor beta chains from the same sample are listed, as sequenced in a study of OX40 agonist ivuxolimab in advanced cancers. TCRdb's table, derived via immunoSEQ multiplex PCR, lists solely in-frame clones and lacks some. The data hold under 85,000 clones, with about nine tenths observed a single time. Sample: CD4+ or CD8+ T cells sorted from blood, taken in a trial of the OX40 agonist ivuxolimab. Receptor source: an adult with an advanced solid tumor such as melanoma, head and neck, liver or kidney cancer.

The J gene is TRBJ2-5, the V gene TRBV7-2, with D possibly matching TRBD1 (7 bases). Trimming shortened V by 1 base and J by 4 bases, and 13 bases separated the two germline ends. This CDR3 comprises 15 residues. In germline, CDR1 is SGHTA, CDR2 FQGNSA. In DNA, the CDR3 is TGTGCCAGCAGCTTAGGGGGCAGGGGGGTAGAGACCCAGTACTTC. Its protein is CASSLGGRGVETQYF.

The rearrangement joins TRBV28 to TRBJ2-3; 7 bases match TRBD2. Germline CDR1 reads MDHEN; CDR2 reads SYDVKM. There are 11 residues in the CDR3. The trim removed 8 bases at V and 6 bases at J, leaving 2 bases unmatched. CDR3 in amino acids: CASGLGDTQYF. The DNA of the CDR3 is TGTGCCAGCGGACTAGGGGATACGCAGTATTTT.

The chain joins TRBV6-5 to TRBJ1-4; D might be TRBD1 (5 bases). Germline CDR1 MNHEY, CDR2 SVGAGI. CDR3 length equals 15 residues. Trimming stripped 6 bases from V and 3 bases from J, with 14 bases between. The CDR3 DNA follows: TGTGCCAGCAGGGGCACTAGGGGAGCTAATGAAAAACTGTTTTTT. Translation gives CASRGTRGANEKLFF.

A few counts support this clone. The chain combines TRBV19 with TRBJ1-5; D is perhaps TRBD1 (5 bases). CDR3 size: 12 residues. Germline CDR1 and CDR2: LNHDA and SQIVND (reference sequence). Between the trimmed V and J ends, which lost 6 bases and 6 bases, there was a span of 9 bases. The CDR3 loop is CASRAGIQPQHF. CDR3 bases: TGTGCCAGTAGGGCAGGGATTCAGCCCCAGCATTTT.

The chain joins TRBV9 to TRBJ1-5; D gene uncertain. The ends were cut back, 0 bases at V and 5 bases at J, with 6 bases in the middle. The germline V gene encodes CDR1 SGDLS and CDR2 YYNGEE. The CDR3 extends over 13 amino acids. This CDR3 reads CASSVGTDQPQHF. The CDR3 DNA is TGTGCCAGCAGCGTAGGAACAGATCAGCCCCAGCATTTT.

Written as DNA, the CDR3 is TGTGCCAGCAGTTTAGGGGGCATTTACGAGGCAACTAATGAAAAACTGTTTTTT. Its protein product is CASSLGGIYEATNEKLFF. The V call is TRBV28, the J call TRBJ1-4; D possibly corresponds to TRBD1 (6 bases). Germline lookup yields CDR1 MDHEN and CDR2 SYDVKM. Trimming took off 2 bases at V and 0 bases at J, with 16 bases between the two ends. The CDR3 extends over 18 amino acids.